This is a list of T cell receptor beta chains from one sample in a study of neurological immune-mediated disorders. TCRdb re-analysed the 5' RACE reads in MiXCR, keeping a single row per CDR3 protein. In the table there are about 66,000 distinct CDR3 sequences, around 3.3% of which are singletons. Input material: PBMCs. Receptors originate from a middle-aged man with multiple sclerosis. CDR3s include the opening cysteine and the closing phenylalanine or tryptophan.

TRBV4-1 CASSQTDRVSEAFF
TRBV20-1 CSAAGGGYNEQFF
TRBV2 CASRPGQYSYNEQFF
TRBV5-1 CASSLGGNTGELFF
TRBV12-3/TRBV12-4 CASTKGQASSYEQYF
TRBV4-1 CASSPGSNYGYTF
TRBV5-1 CASTPPGGDEQFF
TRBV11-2 CASSRSTTNEKLFF
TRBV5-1 CASSFFGTGLENEQYF
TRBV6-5 CASSYWRGGPTVEQFF
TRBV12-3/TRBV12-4 CASSWDRYNEQFF
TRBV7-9 CASRQTDTEAFF
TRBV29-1 CSVGSPHRYEQYF
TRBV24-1 CATSDRVAETQYF
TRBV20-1 CSAGRRTGPNQPQHF
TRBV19 CASSIEGVTEAFF
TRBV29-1 CSVVGGLETQYF
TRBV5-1 CASSFLDLNTEAFF
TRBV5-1 CASSSRTRQFQETQYF
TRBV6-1 CASMLNNEQFF
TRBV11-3 CASSSHITNTGELFF
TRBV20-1 CSARDRGPTEAFF
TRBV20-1 CSAGGTDSYNEQFF
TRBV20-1 CSARDPESGFDGYTF
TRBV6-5 CASSFGQGRQPQHF
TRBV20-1 CSARSTGLAGVGETQYF
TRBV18 CASSPTPVGNQPQHF
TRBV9 CAAGTDPYNEQFF
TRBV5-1 CASSPDPGAYNEQFF
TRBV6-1 CASSESGANNEQFF
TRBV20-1 CSARQSGRVTGELFF
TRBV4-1 CASSPEGTGELFF
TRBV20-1 CSARDIKRGDNEQFF
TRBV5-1 CASKLAQSYNEQFF
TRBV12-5 CASGLDSSYEQYF
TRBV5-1 CASSLTATYEQYF
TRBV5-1 CASSPPKASTYNEQFF
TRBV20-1 CSASWATRGTDTQYF
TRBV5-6 CASSSGTGTYNEQFF
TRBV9 CASSPRAGPTYEQYF
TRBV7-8 CASRSAGEGNTQYF
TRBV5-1 CASSLVGTYYEQYF